This entry describes one T cell receptor beta chain. What it binds is unknown. The DNA is omitted, as the CDR3 cannot be located on it reliably, and the CDR3 follows TCRdb's listing. The data derive from a study of blood T cells in healthy people across ages. General observations from the study: The recorded TCR beta diversity per million T cells decreased in a roughly linear manner with age.

Next came a second PCR, run for about 7 to 12 cycles, which used a sample-barcoded 5' primer along with a J-beta primer mix. In TCRdb, the 5' RACE reads were re-called with MiXCR into one record per CDR3 protein. The table includes hundreds of thousands of distinct CDR3 sequences, about 48% detected once. Germline V gene data show CDR1 as LGHNA and CDR2 as YNFKEQ. The CDR3 is 16 amino acids long, termini counted. This clonotype was obtained from a man aged 25-45 years in good health. This chain links TRBV4-2 with TRBJ2-6. The specimen sequenced was blood. This CDR3 is CASSQDVGSGANVPTF.